This T cell receptor beta chain was sequenced during a study of T cell responses to AZD1222 COVID-19 vaccine. Study-wide results and limits: Spike-specific TCR breadth and depth went up after people got two AZD1222 doses.

The repertoire was sequenced with immunoSEQ multiplex PCR; TCRdb's copy has only in-frame clones and lacks some. The sample shows 150,000 to 200,000 clones, around 90% of them seen only once. On this clone: Antigen: not known.

The specimen comprised peripheral blood, sampled 28 days after the second AZD1222 dose. The receptor comes from an adult who received the AZD1222 COVID-19 vaccine.

The CDR3 protein is CASSIGSTEAFF. The DNA for the CDR3 is TGTGCCAGTAGTATAGGGAGCACTGAAGCTTTCTTT. V and J are TRBV19 and TRBJ1-1; D is unresolved. Germline V gene data show CDR1 as LNHDA and CDR2 as SQIVND (reference sequence). The CDR3 has 12 residues. Between the trimmed V and J ends, which lost 1 base and 4 bases, there was a span of 4 bases.